A single sample is the source of the 13 T cell receptor beta chains below, sequenced in a study of CD8 T cells in ankylosing spondylitis. TCRdb analysed the 5' RACE reads with MiXCR anew, one entry per CDR3 protein. This sample carries some 29,000 distinct CDR3 sequences, about 6.8% of them seen once, and the ten largest clones take more than 9%. The sequencing sample was made of blood, either unsorted or a sorted T cell fraction (not recorded which). The receptors originated from a male donor with ankylosing spondylitis or in good health (not recorded which).

In its sample, this clonotype was seen many times. The chain recombines TRBV20-1 with TRBJ2-7; tentative D call: TRBD2 (6 bases). Per germline, CDR1 DFQATT and CDR2 SNEGSKA (reference sequence). The CDR3 runs 11 residues. The ends were cut back, 5 bases at V and 1 base at J, with 6 bases in the middle. CDR3 coding DNA: TGCAGTGCTGGGGGGTCCTACGAGCAGTACTTC. Amino acid sequence: CSAGGSYEQYF.

This clonotype was observed at least ten times. V gene TRBV4-1 combines with J gene TRBJ2-3; possibly TRBD1 for D (5 bases). From germline, CDR1 is MGHRA and CDR2 YSYEKL. The CDR3 has 15 residues. V lost 0 bases and J lost 4, with 11 bases in between. CDR3 in amino acids: CASSQDPTGADTQYF. The CDR3 nucleotides are TGCGCCAGCAGCCAAGATCCTACAGGAGCAGATACGCAGTATTTT.

This clonotype was counted many times. This chain connects TRBV20-1 to TRBJ2-7; TRBD1 might be the D (5 bases). The CDR3 has 11 amino acids. V was trimmed by 3 bases and J by 4 bases, leaving 7 bases between them. Germline-derived CDR1 and CDR2 are DFQATT and SNEGSKA (reference sequence). DNA for the CDR3: TGCAGTGCTAGGACAGCATACGAGCAGTACTTC. Its translation: CSARTAYEQYF.

In its sample, this clonotype was seen many times. V is TRBV20-1 and J is TRBJ1-5; D perhaps matches TRBD1 (6 bases). Deletions cut 5 bases from V and 5 bases from J, with 16 bases between. Germline lookup yields CDR1 DFQATT and CDR2 SNEGSKA (reference sequence). The CDR3 spans 14 residues. DNA for the CDR3: TGCAGTGCTGGGCCTGGACAGTACGATCAGCCCCAGCATTTT. It specifies CSAGPGQYDQPQHF.

This clonotype was recorded many times. The rearrangement uses TRBV28 and TRBJ2-7, with 7 bases matching TRBD1. The germline gives CDR1 MDHEN, CDR2 SYDVKM. V was pared by 5 bases and J by 2 bases, with 9 bases of the junction left unmatched. The CDR3 has 15 amino acids. The CDR3 spells CASSSPTGSPYEQYF. The CDR3 DNA reads TGTGCCAGCAGTAGCCCGACAGGGTCCCCCTACGAGCAGTACTTC.

This clonotype was observed many times. The V call is TRBV13, the J call TRBJ2-7, with D unresolved. The CDR3 has 12 residues. V was cut by 4 bases and J by 7 bases, with 11 bases left in between. In germline, CDR1 is PRHDT, CDR2 FYEKMQ (reference sequence). This CDR3 is CASSSYPKEQYF. CDR3 in DNA: TGTGCCAGCAGCTCCTACCCAAAAGAGCAGTACTTC.

The chain joins TRBV23-1 to TRBJ2-1; TRBD2 matches at 9 bases. TRBV23-1 is treated as an ORF (open reading frame) with a function not yet certain. The length of the CDR3 is 18 residues. After removal of 6 bases from V and 3 bases from J, the junction contained 15 bases not matched to a gene. CDR3 amino acids: CASSPSGPSGDVYNEQFF. DNA of the CDR3: TGCGCCAGCAGCCCTTCTGGGCCTAGCGGGGACGTCTACAATGAGCAGTTCTTC.

This clonotype was counted many times. The gene calls are TRBV7-2 and TRBJ2-1; no definite D call. Trimming removed 3 bases from V and 7 bases from J, with 16 bases in between. The germline V gene has CDR1 SGHTA and CDR2 FQGNSA. The CDR3 is 15 amino acids. The CDR3 sequence: CASSLEGLIGNEQFF. The CDR3 region has the DNA TGTGCCAGCAGCTTGGAAGGGTTAATTGGGAATGAGCAGTTCTTC.

J is TRBJ2-2 and V is TRBV7-9; 9 nucleotides agree with TRBD2. The junction had 8 bases not matched to a gene; V was cut back by 3 bases and J by 3 bases. Germline CDR1 SEHNR, CDR2 FQNEAQ (reference sequence). CDR3 length: 17 residues. CDR3 in DNA: TGTGCCAGCAGCTTTCCAGCGGGAGGAGGGGACACCGGGGAGCTGTTTTTT. Its translation is CASSFPAGGGDTGELFF. The entire variable domain, with the rest obtained from reference TRBV7-9 and TRBJ2-2, is as follows: DTGVSQNPRHKITKRGQNVTFRCDPISEHNRLYWYRQTLGQGPEFLTYFQNEAQLEKSRLLSDRFSAERPKGSFSTLEIQRTEQGDSAMYLCASSFPAGGGDTGELFFGEGSRLTVL.

This clonotype has ten or more counts. The V gene is TRBV18, the J gene TRBJ1-3; the D gene is possibly TRBD1 (5 bases). Germline V CDR1 and CDR2: KGHSH, LQKENI. CDR3 length equals 14 residues. The V and J ends lost 8 bases and 4 bases respectively, with 15 bases between them. The CDR3 region is CASQPGTVGNTIYF. The CDR3 region has the DNA TGTGCCAGCCAACCCGGGACGGTCGGAAACACCATATATTTT.

Many counts were recorded for this clonotype. This chain joins TRBV12-3 or TRBV12-4 and TRBJ1-1; 7 bases align to TRBD1. The V and J ends lost 8 bases and 9 bases, in that order; junction bases with no gene match: 6. The CDR3 is 11 amino acids. CDR3 amino acids: CASRSTGKAFF. The DNA for the CDR3 is TGTGCCAGCCGCTCGACAGGGAAAGCTTTCTTT.

This clonotype was detected ten times or more. This sequence joins TRBV5-6 and TRBJ2-2, with D uncertain. CDR1 SGHDT and CDR2 YYEEEE come from the germline V gene. Trimming pared 0 bases from V and 1 base from J, leaving 10 bases between. The CDR3 runs to 16 residues. CDR3 in amino acids: CASSLALLLNTGELFF. The CDR3 DNA reads as TGTGCCAGCAGCTTGGCCTTGCTGTTGAACACCGGGGAGCTGTTTTTT. Full variable domain (outside the CDR3, taken from reference TRBV5-6 and TRBJ2-2): DAGVTQSPTHLIKTRGQQVTLRCSPKSGHDTVSWYQQALGQGPQFIFQYYEEEERQRGNFPDRFSGHQFPNYSSELNVNALLLGDSALYLCASSLALLLNTGELFFGEGSRLTVL.

This clonotype was picked up a small number of times. In DNA form, the CDR3 reads TGTGCCAGCAGCTCAAACCCCGGCCCCGGCTACGAGCAGTACTTC. Translation gives CASSSNPGPGYEQYF. This sequence joins TRBV7-2 and TRBJ2-7; unclear D gene. Trimming took 4 bases from V and 3 from J, leaving 16 bases between them. CDR3 length: 15 residues. CDR1 and CDR2 from the germline V gene are SGHTA and FQGNSA. The full variable domain, with the rest looked up from reference TRBV7-2 and TRBJ2-7, is GAGVSQSPSNKVTEKGKDVELRCDPISGHTALYWYRQSLGQGLEFLIYFQGNSAPDKSGLPSDRFSAERTGGSVSTLTIQRTQQEDSAVYLCASSSNPGPGYEQYFGPGTRLTVT.